This TCR beta chain was obtained from a study of cytomegalovirus exposure and HLA in healthy donors (dated by TCRdb to about 2017). About the investigation overall: According to an earlier analysis of 587 of the donors, about 179 million T cells yielded roughly 110 million unique TCR beta sequences and around 300 Gb of sequence data. Approximately 310 gigabases of sequencing data and some 85 million unique TCR sequences were included in an early release covering around 600 HLA-typed donors. Of the roughly 400 genotyped donors, over 70% fell in the genetic ancestry cluster associated with self-reported Caucasian donors. The aim of the study was to test whether cataloging public T cell receptors could identify signatures of past pathogen exposure. The study profiled the T cell repertoires of around 700 subjects by immunosequencing and related them to cytomegalovirus serostatus. Along with the approximately 600-subject first cohort, a separate validation cohort of 120 different subjects was used. To predict cytomegalovirus infection status, the study combined high-throughput TCR immunosequencing, statistical association of individual TCRs with disease status, and machine learning. A later analysis re-analyzed previously published TCR beta repertoires from approximately 700 donors and added high-resolution HLA genotyping to study TCR occurrence patterns. Rather than using new phenotypic data, the later analysis identified candidate immune exposures from TCR beta sequences and from how often those sequences occurred across donors. An earlier analysis of some 500 of the donors applied high-throughput TCR beta sequencing to assess whether each TCR beta V gene segment acted as functional or pseudogenic. Donor age, sex, ethnicity and CMV serostatus were collected together with the repertoire data. In a later genetic analysis, genome-wide SNP genotypes for about 55% of the roughly 700 donors were used, and that subset was treated as a discovery cohort. Every discovery cohort repertoire had been produced on one sequencing platform. HLA typing covered class I and class II loci at four-digit resolution. Typing coverage differed by locus: A, B, C, DRB1 and DQB1 were typed in about 620-630 donors, DQA1 in 500 to 550, DPA1 in some 600, and DPB1 in approximately 450. Four to six DR-DQ haplotypes were handled as single units for association and clustering because linkage in the cohort was strong. Across approximately 420 genotyped donors of the cohort, an average of about 200,000 unique TCR beta nucleotide sequences per donor were sequenced, and 15% to 20% of those sequences were non-productive. Findings and caveats that apply to the study as a whole: Most TCR sequences were seen in very few donors, while some public TCRs were found in many individuals. The classifier was reported to diagnose cytomegalovirus status with high specificity and sensitivity in both the original cohort and the validation cohort. In a later genetic analysis, fewer N-insertions in productive TCRs were reported among donors in an Asian-associated ancestry cluster than the roughly 640-donor mean. According to a later analysis, most CMV-associated TCR beta chains appeared to be HLA-restricted, and the HLA associations seemed to be driven largely by CMV exposure. A further reported finding was that TCR beta sequences accurately predicted the HLA-A and HLA-B alleles for most subjects in the first cohort. In the study, approximately 160 TCR beta chains were listed as associated with cytomegalovirus. An earlier analysis of around 540 of the donors showed that most TCR beta V segments appeared in productive rearrangements either about 87% or about 30% of the time, which broadly matched IMGT annotations. At a false discovery rate of 0.05, a later analysis linked 16,951 TCR beta sequences to specific HLA alleles. In a later analysis, the rate of TCR association differed among HLA loci, with DRB1 alleles having the most associated TCRs and HLA-C alleles having the fewest. The only immune exposure information available for the cohort was CMV serostatus. Because some donors lacked HLA typing at each locus, the association tests relied only on the typed subset. The cohort was sequenced for TCR beta chains only, and without alpha or paired-chain data the features that could be detected were limited. The authors suggested that the approach could potentially be generalized to other disease states and immunological phenotypes. A later analysis reported that several top co-occurrence clusters appeared linked to parvovirus B19, influenza, CMV and Epstein-Barr virus. A group of highly shared sequence variants was considered likely to be a technical artifact of the sequencing pipeline. Correlated functional status among segregating V segments might be attributable to linkage disequilibrium, but an unknown experimental factor could not be ruled out. Because counts were too low, seventeen rarely observed V segments, including chromosome 9 orphons, were excluded from the earlier analysis of several hundred of the donors. Strong co-occurrence of HLA alleles, especially DR and DQ, made assigning TCR associations to individual alleles difficult. Compared with equally common non-associated chains, HLA-associated TCR beta chains in a later analysis were more clonally expanded and had lower generation probabilities. A few of the identified cytomegalovirus-associated TCR beta chains were confirmed in vitro to be specific for cytomegalovirus antigens. Some IMGT-functional V segments, including TRBV6-2 and TRBV6-3, could not be told apart with the 87-base-pair reads, so those segments were excluded. Presence/absence analyses assumed roughly uniform sequencing depth across donors, an assumption that may not hold. In a later genetic analysis, a missense DCLRE1C variant was associated with V-gene and J-gene trimming of TCR beta chains, and the association was replicated in an independent cohort.

The cohort consisted of more than 650 healthy bone marrow donors. Cohort members were all nominally healthy when sampled, although unrecorded immune exposures were likely present. The donor tested CMV seropositive, placing the donor among the 290 or so seropositive members of the cohort. Every donor gave a peripheral blood sample, and the peripheral blood mononuclear cells from that sample were used for TCR beta sequencing. The Qiagen DNeasy Blood Extraction Kit was used to extract genomic DNA from the blood cell samples. The CDR1 and CDR2 encoded by the germline V gene are SGHTA and FQGNSA. Germline trimming amounts to 6 bases on V and 2 bases on J, with 10 as the count of junction bases outside the gene matches. The CDR3 numbers 15 residues from cysteine through phenylalanine. The entry retains the CDR3 DNA only, 45 bases that are in frame from base 1. Libraries came from the immunoSEQ multiplex PCR assay. A mixture of 60 forward primers for TCR Vbeta segments and 13 reverse primers for TCR Jbeta segments was used in the multiplex PCR. A multiplex PCR assay on genomic DNA amplified the CDR3 region of rearranged TCR beta genes. Amplified TCR beta libraries were sequenced as 87-base-pair reads on the Illumina HiSeq System. On the authors' methods: Across the 700 or so repertoires, a later analysis counted around 80 million unique TCR beta chains, around 11 million of which were shared by at least two donors. A nearest-neighbor algorithm error-corrected the raw reads and collapsed the reads into unique sequences, merging closely related sequences to remove PCR and sequencing errors. V, D and J gene segments were assigned by aligning CDR3 sequences to IMGT reference sequences. For a sequence to be retained, a match of at least six nucleotides to both a V gene segment and a J gene segment was required. Rearrangements were called productive when the CDR3 lacked stop codons and stayed in frame with V and J; all others were non-productive. Following IMGT convention, CDR3 was defined as the stretch from the second conserved V-encoded cysteine to the conserved J-encoded phenylalanine. Sequences without an unambiguous match to a single V gene segment were excluded from the earlier analysis of a few hundred of the donors. In an earlier analysis of more than 500 of the donors, a V segment was called functional when productive rearrangements were above 56.7%, and segregating when the standard deviation between donors exceeded 5%. A statistical classification framework was built for diagnosing cytomegalovirus status from the catalog of TCR beta chain sequences. In a later analysis, V and J genes were assigned by comparing TCR nucleotide sequences against IMGT/GENE-DB human TR gene sequences. In a later analysis, CDR3 sequences and most-parsimonious VDJ recombination scenarios were assigned using the TCRdist pipeline. A later analysis defined each TCR beta chain by its CDR3 amino acid sequence plus V-gene family, and excluded reads lacking a unique V-gene family. As a way to deal with suspected cross-contamination and a sequencing artifact, a later analysis dropped 450 to 700 nucleotide sequences that were highly shared and had low generation probability. In a later analysis, a clonal expansion index was calculated for each public chain from normalized within-repertoire ranks of inferred template counts. In a later analysis, generation probabilities were computed using a VDJ recombination model fitted to out-of-frame rearrangements, and the results were checked against IGoR. In a later analysis, TCR-TCR, TCR-HLA and TCR-CMV co-occurrence was scored with hypergeometric tests, and a repertoire-size bias correction was applied to TCR pairs. To estimate false discovery rates, a later analysis permuted the HLA or CMV assignments 20 times. In a later analysis, co-occurring TCRs were grouped with DBSCAN, and TCRdist sequence similarity was added when clustering was performed within HLA-allele-positive subsets. Co-occurrence clustering excluded repertoires with fewer than 30,000 or more than 120,000 public chains, plus five with anomalous nucleotide sharing. Entries here come from immuneACCESS through TCRdb and include only in-frame sequences with V and J called. Some clones fail to appear in such tables; in the studies checked, an unresolved V gene covers under half of the shortfall, and the cause of the remainder is unknown. The V and J calls and clone size come from that table; D and trimming were worked out from the DNA. The table for this sample lists about 170,000 clones; roughly 81% of them were counted only once. The ten largest clones capture roughly 2.2% of the sample.

Worth noting for this clone: What antigen it recognizes has not been identified. Per-base qualities were not stored, and no clone one base away is much larger.

The specimen sequenced was PBMCs. The source is a man between 18 and 29 years old in good health and CMV-seropositive. The sequence is built from TRBV7-2 and TRBJ2-7, and 7 junction bases match TRBD1. This receptor carries the CDR3 CASSSSRDSPYEQYF. At the DNA level, the sequence is TGTGCCAGCAGTTCCTCCCGGGACAGCCCCTACGAGCAGTACTTC.